This TCR beta chain was profiled in a study of OX40 agonist ivuxolimab in advanced cancers. Turning to the overall study: Ivuxolimab, which targeted the costimulatory receptor OX40 (CD134), was an agonistic, fully human IgG2 monoclonal antibody. Intravenous ivuxolimab was administered to patients every 2 weeks at six dose levels: 0.01, 0.1, 0.3, 1.5, 3 and 10 mg/kg. Of the approximately 54 dose-escalation patients, hepatocellular carcinoma was present in about 20, melanoma in roughly 15, renal cell carcinoma in 9 and head and neck cancer in 9. In the dose-escalation cohort, around four fifths of patients were male, and the mean age was roughly 60 years with a range of roughly 20 to 79. Prior anti-PD-1, anti-PD-L1 or anti-CTLA-4 therapy was permitted, and about 40% of dose-escalation patients had received checkpoint inhibitors. Partial responses occurred in three dose-escalation patients, of whom one had hepatocellular carcinoma and two had cutaneous melanoma. Peripheral TCRbeta sequencing was intended to test whether TCR sequence diversity was altered and clonal T-cell expansion was caused by ivuxolimab. The paper describes the monotherapy dose-escalation part (N of about 55 patients) of the phase I trial of ivuxolimab. General study outcomes and caveats: In the 0.1-3.0 mg/kg groups, partial responders had among the lowest normalized peripheral clonal expansion, particularly in CD8+ T cells. After ivuxolimab, expanded clones were on average more numerous among CD8+ T cells than among CD4+ T cells. Low levels of normalized T-cell clonal expansion were also seen in some patients who did not respond. At doses from 0.1 to 3.0 mg/kg, clonal expansion was seen in both CD4+ and CD8+ blood T cells between baseline and week 6. Antigen specificity was not determined for the clonally expanded peripheral T cells.

Patients with a history of autoimmune disease or receiving systemic immunosuppression were excluded from the trial. Peripheral blood for TCR sequencing was collected from all dose cohorts at baseline, on cycle 4 day 1, and on cycle 7 day 1. Samples were obtained from an open-label, multicenter, first-in-human phase I dose-escalation trial of ivuxolimab. The trial enrolled adults with locally advanced or metastatic head and neck squamous cell, hepatocellular, melanoma or renal cell carcinoma. Before TCR sequencing, CD4+ and CD8+ T cells were separately sorted from peripheral blood. Worth noting for this clone: There is no known antigen for this receptor. The input lacks base qualities; no much larger clone sits a single base away.

For sequencing of the TCRbeta CDR3 region, genomic DNA was extracted from the sorted cells. The immunoSEQ Assay was used to sequence the TCRbeta CDR3 regions. In TCRdb, the immuneACCESS table is reduced to in-frame sequences with V and J assigned. These tables do not hold every clone; where another copy was compared, an unresolved V gene accounts for under half, and the others remain unexplained. The sample includes just over 80,000 clones, with more than 75% observed a single time. Roughly 0.32% of the sample lies in the top ten. CDR1 and CDR2 are read off the germline V gene as ENHRY and SYGVKD. For this chain, trimming is 3 bases at the V end and 4 bases at the J end, and the number of junction bases without a gene match is 11. The CDR3 covers 16 residues, taking in both the cysteine and the phenylalanine. Left in the record is the CDR3 DNA by itself, 48 bases read in frame from the first base.

Recombination linked TRBV10-3 to TRBJ2-7; 8 of the junction bases match TRBD2. The sample consisted of CD4+ or CD8+ T cells sorted from blood, taken in a trial of the OX40 agonist ivuxolimab. This sequence was found in an adult with an advanced solid tumor such as melanoma, head and neck, liver or kidney cancer. In nucleotide form, the sequence is TGTGCCATCAGTGACCTGGCCGGGACTAGGTTTTACGAGCAGTACTTC. Its coded protein is CAISDLAGTRFYEQYF.